Sequencing of this T cell receptor (beta chain) was carried out in a study of technical replicates of blood from several donors. V was cut by 5 bases and J by 1 base, with 8 bases left in between. The CDR3 spans 13 residues. Germline-derived CDR1 and CDR2 are SEHNR and FQNEAQ (reference sequence). This table comes from immunoSEQ multiplex PCR, and its TCRdb copy is limited to in-frame clones, with some not included. The data hold 45,000 to 60,000 clones, with about 95% observed a single time. The sequence came from a human donor in good health. Some clones in this sample may be carry-over from other donors' samples. V usage is TRBV7-9 and J usage is TRBJ1-1; no firm D call. Sequencing was performed on PBMCs. The CDR3 here is CASSQASNTEAFF. The DNA for the CDR3 is TGTGCCAGCAGCCAAGCCTCGAACACTGAAGCTTTCTTT. The full variable domain, rest sourced from reference TRBV7-9 and TRBJ1-1, is DTGVSQNPRHKITKRGQNVTFRCDPISEHNRLYWYRQTLGQGPEFLTYFQNEAQLEKSRLLSDRFSAERPKGSFSTLEIQRTEQGDSAMYLCASSQASNTEAFFGQGTRLTVV.